This T cell receptor beta chain appears in the sequencing data of a study of post-analysis software for immune sequencing data. Study observations and caveats: Four to six TRBV segments were more frequent in patients than controls; TRBV5-6, TRBV5-1 and TRBV20-1 belonged to this group.

About this clonotype itself: The antigen is unknown.

Unique molecular identifiers featured in each of the TCR beta cDNA libraries. From the PCR reads, TCRdb called clonotypes with MiXCR, one entry per CDR3 protein. This sample has roughly 870,000 distinct CDR3 sequences, with around 53% found just once. The CDR3 consists of 13 residues. J was trimmed by 3 bases and V by 4 bases; bases with no gene match: 3. Germline V gene data show CDR1 as SGHRS and CDR2 as YFSETQ. The sequence came from a girl under 18 with multiple sclerosis. V is TRBV5-1 and J is TRBJ1-2, with 7 positions matching TRBD1. The sequenced sample consisted of blood. The CDR3 is CASSVGQHYGYTF. In DNA, the CDR3 is TGCGCCAGCAGCGTGGGACAGCACTATGGCTACACCTTC. The variable domain in full, with the rest retrieved from reference TRBV5-1 and TRBJ1-2, is KAGVTQTPRYLIKTRGQQVTLSCSPISGHRSVSWYQQTPGQGLQFLFEYFSETQRNKGNFPGRFSGRQFSNSRSEMNVSTLELGDSALYLCASSVGQHYGYTFGSGTRLTVV.